This TCR beta chain originates from a study of shared clonotypes between healthy human individuals. Study background: The study enrolled a couple of women and a few men aged 18 to 49.

Donors comprised only Caucasian adults living in Nashville, Tennessee. The V gene lost 4 bases and the J gene lost 6 bases, with 12 bases spanning the gap. The V gene's germline CDR1 is WSHSY and CDR2 SAAADI. The length of the CDR3 is 14 residues. Study-wide findings and caveats: Researchers sampled only blood; tissue repertoires likely differ. Deeper or shallower sequencing was expected to change how clonotypes are shared among donors.

Measured with immunoSEQ multiplex PCR; TCRdb has only the in-frame clones, and not every one. Of over a million clones in the sample, 78% were seen once. Points on this clone: Its antigen is not known.

This sequence was found in a man aged 18 to 30 in good health. Some clones in this sample may be carry-over from other donors' samples. The sample was memory CD4+ T cells from PBMCs. Described subset: CD45RA-negative fraction. V and J are TRBV10-2 and TRBJ2-2; D is perhaps TRBD1 (5 bases). CDR3 in amino acids: CASSGQGPPGELFF. In DNA form, the CDR3 reads TGCGCCAGCAGTGGGCAGGGTCCCCCCGGGGAGCTGTTTTTT.